The T cell receptor beta chain under discussion was sequenced for a study of OX40 agonist ivuxolimab in advanced cancers. The CDR3 runs 12 residues. The V gene's germline CDR1 is MNHEY and CDR2 SVGAGI. Trimming pared 5 bases from V and 7 bases from J, leaving 11 bases between. Only in-frame clones appear in the TCRdb table, and some are missing; sequencing was by immunoSEQ multiplex PCR. The repertoire holds 50,000 to 55,000 clones, with more than 75% as singletons. The gene calls are TRBV6-5 and TRBJ2-5; no reliable D call. This sequence was found in an adult with an advanced solid tumor such as melanoma, head and neck, liver or kidney cancer. Specimen: CD4+ or CD8+ T cells sorted from blood, collected in a trial of the OX40 agonist ivuxolimab. The chain's CDR3 is CASSTPPWTQYF. The CDR3 coding sequence is TGTGCCAGCAGTACACCACCCTGGACCCAGTACTTC.